This T cell receptor beta chain is from a study of glioma-infiltrating T cells after dendritic cell vaccination. For the study at large: At biweekly intervals, patients got three intradermal dendritic cell vaccine injections. Study-level findings and limits: Estimated pretreatment TIL content predicted outcome after dendritic cell vaccination.

Amplification used 60 V beta primers and 13 J beta primers. The table came from immunoSEQ multiplex PCR; TCRdb's copy has only in-frame clones and leaves some out. The data show 85,000 to 100,000 clones, with 65% to 85% seen just once and approximately 5.4% held by the top ten. Time point of the sample: after dendritic cell vaccination, including at tumor progression/relapse. All glioblastoma patients lacked an isocitrate dehydrogenase mutation. Note on this clone: Its target is not known.

Here the sequenced sample was blood, taken after dendritic cell vaccination. The origin of this receptor is a human donor with glioblastoma.

The CDR3 DNA reads as TGTGCCAGCAGCTGGGACAGGGGAAATCAGCCCCAGCATTTT. It yields the protein CASSWDRGNQPQHF. The V and J genes are TRBV7-2 and TRBJ1-5, with 10 nucleotides matching TRBD1. The germline gives CDR1 SGHTA, CDR2 FQGNSA. Losses at the gene ends were 4 bases for V and 4 bases for J; bases not matched to a gene: 1. This CDR3 comprises 14 residues.